The 32 T cell receptor beta chains listed next were all sequenced from one sample in a study of OX40 agonist ivuxolimab in advanced cancers. Measured with immunoSEQ multiplex PCR; TCRdb has only the in-frame clones, and not every one. This sample has about 21,000 clones, with approximately 80% found just once. The sample consisted of CD4+ or CD8+ T cells sorted from blood, taken in a trial of the OX40 agonist ivuxolimab. The receptors here all came from an adult with an advanced solid tumor such as melanoma, head and neck, liver or kidney cancer.

In its sample, this clone was seen once. This chain connects TRBV6-5 to TRBJ2-7, with TRBD1 matching 10 bases. Germline V lookup: CDR1 MNHEY, CDR2 SVGAGI. The ends lost 6 bases at V and 4 bases at J; junction bases unmatched: 9. CDR3 size: 15 residues. CDR3 in amino acids: CASRMGTGQGYEQYF. The CDR3 coding sequence is TGTGCCAGCAGAATGGGCACGGGACAGGGGTACGAGCAGTACTTC.

V is TRBV28 and J is TRBJ2-2, with unresolved D. The CDR3 runs 12 residues. The V end lost 6 bases, the J end lost 6 bases, and 8 bases lay between the germline ends. The germline V gene encodes CDR1 MDHEN and CDR2 SYDVKM. This CDR3 reads CASRFYAGELFF. As DNA, the CDR3 is TGTGCCAGCAGGTTTTATGCCGGGGAGCTGTTTTTT.

V is TRBV5-5 and J is TRBJ2-7; D might be TRBD2 (6 bases). There are 13 residues in the CDR3. The V and J ends lost 5 bases and 2 bases respectively, with 11 bases between them. Germline values: CDR1 SGHKS, CDR2 YYEKEE (reference sequence). CDR3 in DNA: TGTGCCAGCAGTGGAGGGTTTGCCTACGAGCAGTACTTC. Translating gives CASSGGFAYEQYF.

The rearrangement links TRBV30 to TRBJ1-1; D gene uncertain. With 5 bases removed from V and 5 bases from J, the gap between germline ends came to 9 bases. This CDR3 is 11 amino acids long. Germline-derived CDR1 and CDR2 are GTSNPN and SVGIG (reference sequence). CDR3 loop: CAWDTPTEAFF. CDR3 nucleotide sequence: TGTGCCTGGGACACACCGACTGAAGCTTTCTTT. The entire variable domain, with the rest obtained from reference TRBV30 and TRBJ1-1, is as follows: SQTIHQWPATLVQPVGSPLSLECTVEGTSNPNLYWYRQAAGRGLQLLFYSVGIGQISSEVPQNLSASRPQDRQFILSSKKLLLSDSGFYLCAWDTPTEAFFGQGTRLTVV.

This clone was counted a single time. The chain couples TRBV9 to TRBJ2-7, with 7 bases identical to TRBD2. J lost 3 bases, V lost 2 bases, and 5 bases had no gene match. The CDR3 runs to 14 residues. Per germline, CDR1 SGDLS and CDR2 YYNGEE. In nucleotides, the CDR3 is TGTGCCAGCAGCGTGGGCGGGAGTTTCTACGAGCAGTACTTC. As protein: CASSVGGSFYEQYF.

This clone was counted once. This rearrangement joins TRBV5-6 to TRBJ1-1, with a weak D call TRBD1 (5 bases). The V and J ends lost 0 bases and 1 base respectively, with 19 bases between them. CDR1 SGHDT and CDR2 YYEEEE come from the germline V gene. The CDR3 contains 18 residues. The CDR3 loop is CASSLVPGLLKGNTEAFF. The CDR3 bases are TGTGCCAGCAGCTTGGTCCCGGGACTCCTAAAGGGGAACACTGAAGCTTTCTTT. Full variable domain (outside the CDR3, taken from reference TRBV5-6 and TRBJ1-1): DAGVTQSPTHLIKTRGQQVTLRCSPKSGHDTVSWYQQALGQGPQFIFQYYEEEERQRGNFPDRFSGHQFPNYSSELNVNALLLGDSALYLCASSLVPGLLKGNTEAFFGQGTRLTVV.

V and J are TRBV7-8 and TRBJ2-6; 10 nucleotides match TRBD1. The trim removed 5 bases at V and 2 bases at J, leaving 3 bases unmatched. Germline CDR1 reads SGHVS; CDR2 reads FQNEAQ. This CDR3 has 16 amino acids. The CDR3 nucleotides are TGTGCCAGCAGCGTGACAGGGGGCGCTGGGGCCAACGTCCTGACTTTC. Translated: CASSVTGGAGANVLTF.

This clone came up a few times. The chain uses TRBV2 and TRBJ1-5, with a tentative D call TRBD1 (5 bases). V was cut by 8 bases and J by 7 bases, with 12 bases left in between. The CDR3 covers 12 residues. Per the germline V gene, CDR1 is SNHLY and CDR2 is FYNNEI. The CDR3 nucleotides are TGTGCCAGCTTGCTTTGGGGGCAGCCCCAGCATTTT. Translating it yields CASLLWGQPQHF.

This chain joins TRBV5-1 and TRBJ2-7, with 10 positions matching TRBD1. Per the germline V gene, CDR1 is SGHRS and CDR2 is YFSETQ. V dropped 4 bases and J dropped 3; count of bases not matched to a gene: 7. CDR3 length equals 15 residues. CDR3 sequence: CASSAGQGRHYEQYF. CDR3 in DNA: TGCGCCAGCAGCGCGGGACAGGGGAGGCACTACGAGCAGTACTTC.

The chain combines TRBV7-6 with TRBJ2-1, with D perhaps assigned TRBD1 or TRBD2 (6 bases each). The CDR3 consists of 14 residues. In germline, CDR1 is SGHVS, CDR2 FNYEAQ. The V end lost 1 base, the J end lost 7 bases, and 11 bases lay between the germline ends. The CDR3 bases are TGTGCCAGCAGCTTAGGGGGGGCGCGGAATGAGCAGTTCTTC. This translates into CASSLGGARNEQFF.

This clone occurred a few times. The chain employs TRBV7-8 and TRBJ1-4, with D unclear. This CDR3 is 14 amino acids long. Germline CDR1 is SGHVS and CDR2 is FQNEAQ. V was shortened by 6 bases and J by 1 base, with 9 bases between the two germline ends. This CDR3 is CASSPSRTNEKLFF. In DNA, the CDR3 is TGTGCCAGCAGTCCAAGCAGAACTAATGAAAAACTGTTTTTT.

This clone was counted only a few times. The V and J genes are TRBV7-9 and TRBJ1-5; no definite D call. The V and J ends lost 0 bases and 6 bases respectively, with 12 bases between them. In germline, CDR1 is SEHNR, CDR2 FQNEAQ (reference sequence). CDR3 size: 15 residues. The CDR3 coding sequence is TGTGCCAGCAGCTTAGCGAACGGGGTCGGTCAGCCCCAGCATTTT. It encodes CASSLANGVGQPQHF.

CDR3 DNA: TGTGCCAGCAGCCGGCAAGAGGGGATCAGGGGTGAAAAACTGTTTTTT. Translating gives CASSRQEGIRGEKLFF. The V gene is TRBV5-6, the J gene TRBJ1-4, with D possibly being TRBD1 (6 bases). This CDR3 has 16 amino acids. Germline V gene data show CDR1 as SGHDT and CDR2 as YYEEEE. V was trimmed by 4 bases and J by 7 bases, leaving 20 bases between them. Drawing the rest from reference TRBV5-6 and TRBJ1-4, the complete variable domain is DAGVTQSPTHLIKTRGQQVTLRCSPKSGHDTVSWYQQALGQGPQFIFQYYEEEERQRGNFPDRFSGHQFPNYSSELNVNALLLGDSALYLCASSRQEGIRGEKLFFGSGTQLSVL.

The chain links TRBV6-5 to TRBJ2-5; D is undetermined. The V and J ends lost 7 bases and 4 bases respectively, with 10 bases between them. The CDR3 has 12 residues. The germline CDR1 and CDR2 sequences are MNHEY and SVGAGI. The CDR3 spells CASMDGRETQYF. The CDR3 nucleotides read TGTGCCAGCATGGACGGGCGAGAGACCCAGTACTTC.

The V call is TRBV18, the J call TRBJ1-2, with 8 bases identical to TRBD1. Germline CDR1 and CDR2: KGHSH and LQKENI. This CDR3 comprises 15 residues. The V and J ends lost 3 bases and 4 bases, in that order; junction bases with no gene match: 7. CDR3 residues: CASSPADRASYGYTF. DNA for the CDR3: TGTGCCAGCTCACCCGCGGACAGGGCGAGCTATGGCTACACCTTC.

The chain couples TRBV6-5 to TRBJ1-1; D unclear. V lost 7 bases to trimming and J lost 0 bases, with 6 bases between them. This CDR3 spans 12 amino acids. Germline loops: CDR1 MNHEY, CDR2 SVGAGI. CDR3 in amino acids: CASNEMNTEAFF. The CDR3 nucleotides are TGTGCCAGCAACGAGATGAACACTGAAGCTTTCTTT.

This chain uses TRBV2 with TRBJ2-1; TRBD2 matches at 9 bases. V was clipped by 7 bases and J by 1 base; unmatched bases: 17. Germline CDR1 is SNHLY and CDR2 is FYNNEI. The CDR3 sequence is 19 residues long. CDR3 in DNA: TGTGCCAGCACAACACGACCCCTGCGGGAGGGGATATCCTACAATGAGCAGTTCTTC. Translating gives CASTTRPLREGISYNEQFF.

This rearrangement joins TRBV6-1 to TRBJ2-1; 10 bases are a match to TRBD2. This CDR3 contains 14 residues. V was clipped by 2 bases and J by 9 bases; unmatched bases: 4. The germline gives CDR1 MNHNS, CDR2 SASEGT. CDR3 in DNA: TGTGCCAGCAGTGAACTAGCGGGAGCCTCTGAGCAGTTCTTC. Its translation is CASSELAGASEQFF.

The chain uses TRBV10-3 and TRBJ2-1; 7 nucleotides agree with TRBD1. The J segment lost 4 bases and the V segment lost 4 bases, leaving 4 bases of the junction unmatched. From germline, CDR1 is ENHRY and CDR2 SYGVKD. The CDR3 is 14 residues long. The CDR3 loop is CAISGTQGYNEQFF. The CDR3 nucleotides are TGTGCCATCAGTGGGACACAGGGGTACAATGAGCAGTTCTTC.

By share, this clone ranks as medium-sized. The genes are TRBV5-1 and TRBJ2-7; D is possibly TRBD1 (6 bases). Germline V lookup: CDR1 SGHRS, CDR2 YFSETQ. The CDR3 is 14 residues long. V was pared by 1 base and J by 5 bases, with 13 bases between. CDR3 sequence reads: CASSLKGVPHEQYF. The CDR3 nucleotides read TGCGCCAGCAGCTTGAAGGGGGTCCCCCACGAGCAGTACTTC.

This clone was detected a few times. The chain links TRBV4-2 to TRBJ2-1; D is tentatively TRBD1 or TRBD2 (6 bases each). The CDR3 has 16 residues. Germline V gene data show CDR1 as LGHNA and CDR2 as YNFKEQ. The V end was cut by 8 bases, the J end by 1 base, with 18 bases between. CDR3 in amino acids: CASRRGLAGSYNEQFF. In DNA form, the CDR3 reads TGTGCCAGCCGCCGGGGGCTAGCTGGTTCCTACAATGAGCAGTTCTTC.

This clone was counted once. The J gene is TRBJ2-2, the V gene TRBV7-2; possible D gene TRBD1, 5 bases. The length of the CDR3 is 17 residues. Trimming stripped 2 bases from V and 0 bases from J, with 13 bases between. CDR1 is SGHTA, CDR2 FQGNSA, per germline. CDR3 nucleotide sequence: TGTGCCAGCAGCTTAAAGTGGGGCACCCCGAACACCGGGGAGCTGTTTTTT. This gives the protein CASSLKWGTPNTGELFF.

The rearrangement links TRBV30 to TRBJ2-1; 8 bases line up with TRBD1. The CDR3 has 14 residues. Trimming took 2 bases from V and 3 from J; bases not matched to a gene: 3. Germline lookup yields CDR1 GTSNPN and CDR2 SVGIG (reference sequence). CDR3 loop: CAWSWDRIYNEQFF. The CDR3 coding sequence is TGTGCCTGGAGTTGGGACAGGATCTACAATGAGCAGTTCTTC.

This chain uses TRBV7-9 with TRBJ2-6, with D possibly TRBD2 on 6 matching bases. The length of the CDR3 is 15 residues. The V end lost 8 bases, the J end lost 4 bases, and 15 bases lay between the germline ends. Germline lookup yields CDR1 SEHNR and CDR2 FQNEAQ (reference sequence). The chain's CDR3 is CASALGGSGANVLTF. The DNA of the CDR3 is TGTGCCAGCGCCCTCGGGGGTTCAGGGGCCAACGTCCTGACTTTC.

This clone occurred once. The V call is TRBV7-2, the J call TRBJ1-3, with D uncertain. This CDR3 is built from 15 residues. CDR1 and CDR2 from the germline V gene are SGHTA and FQGNSA. The V end was cut by 2 bases, the J end by 0 bases, with 8 bases between. As DNA, the CDR3 is TGTGCCAGCAGCTTAAGTTGGAACTCTGGAAACACCATATATTTT. This codes for CASSLSWNSGNTIYF.

The chain combines TRBV5-8 with TRBJ2-5; D not resolved. Germline assignment: CDR1 SGHTS and CDR2 YDEGEE. The CDR3 contains 14 residues. Deletions cut 1 base from V and 4 bases from J, with 11 bases between. The CDR3 protein is CASSLHRMRETQYF. CDR3 nucleotide sequence: TGTGCCAGCAGCTTGCATCGGATGAGAGAGACCCAGTACTTC.

The chain links TRBV7-6 to TRBJ1-2, with 9 bases fitting TRBD1. Per germline, CDR1 SGHVS and CDR2 FNYEAQ. CDR3 length: 18 amino acids. Trimming took 4 bases from V and 4 from J; bases not matched to a gene: 16. The CDR3 bases are TGTGCCAGCAGCTCCACCGGGACAGGGTTGAGGGTTGCCTATGGCTACACCTTC. Translated, it gives CASSSTGTGLRVAYGYTF.

V gene TRBV6-5 combines with J gene TRBJ2-7; 9 positions agree with TRBD2. This CDR3 comprises 15 residues. V lost 6 bases to trimming and J lost 0 bases; unmatched junction nucleotides: 6. Germline-derived CDR1 and CDR2 are MNHEY and SVGAGI. Written as DNA, the CDR3 is TGTGCCAGCAGGGAACTAGCGGGTACCTCCTACGAGCAGTACTTC. Its protein product is CASRELAGTSYEQYF.

J is TRBJ2-4 and V is TRBV6-1; D is ambiguous. Germline CDR1 is MNHNS and CDR2 is SASEGT. Trimming pared 4 bases from V and 0 bases from J, leaving 13 bases between. The CDR3 runs 16 residues. CDR3 region: CASSGRLTEAKNIQYF. The DNA for the CDR3 is TGTGCCAGCAGTGGACGACTTACGGAAGCCAAAAACATTCAGTACTTC.

The rearrangement joins TRBV5-5 to TRBJ2-7; 7 positions match TRBD1. V lost 4 bases, J lost 2 bases, and 6 bases stayed unmatched. The germline V gene has CDR1 SGHKS and CDR2 YYEKEE (reference sequence). This CDR3 has 14 amino acids. As DNA, the CDR3 is TGTGCCAGCAGCCGCCCGGGACAGACCTACGAGCAGTACTTC. Its translation is CASSRPGQTYEQYF.

This sequence joins TRBV18 and TRBJ2-7; 7 bases map to TRBD1. The V gene end was trimmed by 3 bases and the J gene end by 7 bases; junction bases not matched to a gene: 9. Germline-derived CDR1 and CDR2 are KGHSH and LQKENI. The CDR3 sequence is 14 residues long. CDR3 in DNA: TGTGCCAGCTCACCCGGACAGGCCACTACGGAGCAGTACTTC. Its protein product is CASSPGQATTEQYF.

The genes are TRBV9 and TRBJ1-3; TRBD1 is a possible D gene (5 bases). Trimming removed 0 bases from V and 4 bases from J, with 11 bases in between. The germline CDR1 and CDR2 sequences are SGDLS and YYNGEE. This CDR3 contains 15 residues. The CDR3 coding sequence is TGTGCCAGCAGCGTAGCATCAGGGAGGGGAAACACCATATATTTT. Translating gives CASSVASGRGNTIYF. Together with reference TRBV9 and TRBJ1-3, the CDR3 gives the full variable domain: DSGVTQTPKHLITATGQRVTLRCSPRSGDLSVYWYQQSLDQGLQFLIQYYNGEERAKGNILERFSAQQFPDLHSELNLSSLELGDSALYFCASSVASGRGNTIYFGEGSWLTVV.